The 29 T cell receptor beta chains below were found in one sample sequenced in a study of blood T cells in healthy people across ages (dated by TCRdb to the mid-2010s). The protocol used for the library was 5' RACE. Instrument on record: Illumina HiSeq 2500. The second PCR ran for roughly 7 to 12 cycles and used a J-beta primer mix along with a sample-barcoded 5' primer. TCRdb reanalyzed the raw reads on its own, using fastp at Q25 for trimming and MiXCR for clone calling, and kept in-frame beta chains. Every distinct CDR3 protein forms one entry, paired with its most common genes and DNA. This sample comprises more than 1 million distinct CDR3 sequences, 35% to 50% of them detected only once. The ten largest clones capture over 15% of the sample. The specimen sequenced was blood. These receptors came from a woman aged 60-70 years in good health.

The J gene is TRBJ2-5, the V gene TRBV5-1; maybe TRBD2 (6 bases). The CDR3 totals 15 residues. The V end was cut by 1 base, the J end by 1 base, with 11 bases between. Germline CDR1 reads SGHRS; CDR2 reads YFSETQ. As DNA, the CDR3 is TGCGCCAGCAGCTTGTTGGGGGGTCGCCAAGAGACCCAGTACTTC. It translates to CASSLLGGRQETQYF.

This clonotype was observed a few times. The chain has TRBV29-1 and TRBJ2-1; no definite D call. With the DNA end fitting TRBJ2-7 better, the J assignment may be wrong. This CDR3 contains 10 residues. Germline V gene sequence: CDR1 SQVTM, CDR2 ANQGSEA. CDR3 nucleotide sequence: TGCAGCGTGTCCTACAATGAGCAGTACTTC. Its protein product is CSVSYNEQYF.

The rearrangement joins TRBV30 to TRBJ2-1, with D perhaps TRBD2 (6 bases). CDR3 length: 17 residues. Trimming cost V 0 bases and J 3 bases, with 18 bases left between them. Per germline, CDR1 GTSNPN and CDR2 SVGIG (reference sequence). CDR3 coding DNA: TGTGCCTGGAGTGTATTTCCTCCCGGGACTCACTACAATGAGCAGTTCTTC. This encodes CAWSVFPPGTHYNEQFF.

The rearrangement joins TRBV7-2 to TRBJ1-4; unclear D gene. Germline CDR1 and CDR2: SGHTA and FQGNSA. This CDR3 is 15 amino acids long. Trimming removed 5 bases at V and 5 bases at J, with 15 bases between. The CDR3 region is CASSIVHRSNEKLFF. The CDR3 DNA sequence: TGTGCCAGCAGCATAGTACACAGAAGCAATGAAAAACTGTTTTTT.

This chain links TRBV15 with TRBJ2-1; the match to TRBD1 covers 7 bases. V lost 8 bases, J lost 8 bases, and 12 bases stayed unmatched. The CDR3 has 14 amino acids. Germline CDR1 and CDR2: LNHNV and YYDKDF (reference sequence). CDR3 coding DNA: TGTGCCACCGGGGACAAACAGGGGCTGCATGAGCAGTTCTTC. This encodes CATGDKQGLHEQFF. The whole variable domain, filled in from reference TRBV15 and TRBJ2-1, reads DAMVIQNPRYQVTQFGKPVTLSCSQTLNHNVMYWYQQKSSQAPKLLFHYYDKDFNNEADTPDNFQSRRPNTSFCFLDIRSPGLGDTAMYLCATGDKQGLHEQFFGPGTRLTVL.

This clonotype was counted between two and nine times. The DNA for the CDR3 is TGTGCCAGCAGGCCCCCAATGGGGGGATACGCTAGCACAGATACGCAGTATTTT. Its translation is CASRPPMGGYASTDTQYF. The gene calls are TRBV28 and TRBJ2-3; D is perhaps TRBD2 (6 bases). CDR1 MDHEN and CDR2 SYDVKM come from the germline V gene. Trimming removed 6 bases from V and 0 bases from J, with 22 bases in between. This CDR3 is built from 18 residues.

This clonotype showed up just once. J is TRBJ2-5 and V is TRBV20-1; 8 positions agree with TRBD1. The CDR3 covers 15 residues. Germline CDR1 and CDR2: DFQATT and SNEGSKA (reference sequence). V dropped 4 bases and J dropped 1; count of bases not matched to a gene: 8. The CDR3 sequence is CSATTRQGFQETQYF. CDR3 nucleotides: TGCAGTGCTACCACGCGACAGGGGTTCCAAGAGACCCAGTACTTC.

The chain links TRBV29-1 to TRBJ2-4; no definite D call. The germline V and J ends were trimmed by 4 bases and 0 bases, with 4 bases remaining between them. Germline CDR1 and CDR2: SQVTM and ANQGSEA. The CDR3 spans 12 residues. CDR3 in amino acids: CSVGPAKNIQYF. In nucleotides, the CDR3 is TGCAGCGTTGGCCCAGCCAAAAACATTCAGTACTTC.

The chain links TRBV2 to TRBJ2-5; perhaps TRBD2 as D (6 bases). This CDR3 has 16 residues. V shed 7 bases and J shed 4 bases, with 22 bases lying between them. The V gene's germline CDR1 is SNHLY and CDR2 FYNNEI. CDR3 in DNA: TGTGCCAGCAAAGGAGGGGTTTGGGTAGCTCGAGAGACCCAGTACTTC. The encoded protein is CASKGGVWVARETQYF.

Worth noting for this clonotype: At one end, the junction sequence differs from germline, possibly due to a read error. The rearrangement links TRBV19 to TRBJ1-5; D remains unclear. CDR3 length equals 12 residues. Per germline, CDR1 LNHDA and CDR2 SQIVND (reference sequence). The CDR3 region is CASRIVDQPQHF. The CDR3 bases are TGTGCCAGTAGGATAGTAGATCAGCCCCAGCATTTT.

The J gene is TRBJ2-1, the V gene TRBV29-1; 10 bases line up with TRBD2. CDR1 and CDR2 (germline): SQVTM, ANQGSEA. This CDR3 contains 16 residues. Germline trimming cut 1 base from V and 1 base from J; bases unmatched to any gene: 4. This chain's CDR3 is CSVEVRAGGSYNEQFF. Here the CDR3 DNA reads TGCAGCGTTGAAGTCCGAGCGGGAGGGTCCTACAATGAGCAGTTCTTC.

The sample holds many counts of this clonotype. V and J are TRBV7-2 and TRBJ2-7, with 8 bases that match TRBD2. The CDR3 length is 15 residues. V gave up 1 base and J gave up 3 bases; unmatched junction bases: 5. Germline V lookup: CDR1 SGHTA, CDR2 FQGNSA. CDR3 coding DNA: TGTGCCAGCAGCTTAGGGGCGGGAGGCCTCTACGAGCAGTACTTC. Translating gives CASSLGAGGLYEQYF.

This chain connects TRBV29-1 to TRBJ2-1; no firm D call. The CDR3 runs 15 residues. V was shortened by 5 bases and J by 0 bases, with 14 bases between the two germline ends. Per germline, CDR1 SQVTM and CDR2 ANQGSEA. CDR3 bases: TGCAGCGTTAGTCCCCCGGGCCCCTCCTACAATGAGCAGTTCTTC. Translating gives CSVSPPGPSYNEQFF.

The V gene is TRBV2, the J gene TRBJ1-2; 7 bases agree with TRBD1. Germline V gives CDR1 SNHLY, CDR2 FYNNEI. With V trimmed by 3 bases and J by 7 bases, 5 bases remained unmatched. The length of the CDR3 is 13 residues. Here the CDR3 DNA reads TGTGCCAGCAGTGAGGTGGCAGGGGGTGGCTACACCTTC. This gives the protein CASSEVAGGGYTF.

Remarks on this clonotype: A much larger clone differs by one base, so this may be a read error. This rearrangement joins TRBV3-1 to TRBJ2-3; D gene uncertain. Trimming took 1 base from V and 4 from J, leaving 6 bases between them. Germline V gene data show CDR1 as LGHDT and CDR2 as YNNKEL (reference sequence). CDR3 length equals 13 residues. The CDR3 spells CASSQVLPDTQYF. The CDR3 DNA sequence: TGTGCCAGCAGCCAAGTTCTCCCAGATACGCAGTATTTT.

V is TRBV20-1 and J is TRBJ2-5; 7 nucleotides align to TRBD2. The J call may be in error: the DNA end matches TRBJ2-7 better. The CDR3 runs 13 residues. Per the germline V gene, CDR1 is DFQATT and CDR2 is SNEGSKA (reference sequence). The CDR3 spells CSAMGGGSYEQYF. CDR3 nucleotide sequence: TGCAGTGCGATGGGCGGGGGCTCCTACGAGCAGTACTTC.

This chain connects TRBV10-1 to TRBJ2-1, with D possibly TRBD1 on 6 matching bases. From germline, CDR1 is WNHNN and CDR2 SYGVQD (reference sequence). V gave up 3 bases and J gave up 3 bases, with 12 bases separating them. The CDR3 has 15 amino acids. CDR3 nucleotides: TGCGCCAGCAGTGAAGGCCAGGGGTTCTACAATGAGCAGTTCTTC. Amino acids: CASSEGQGFYNEQFF.

This clonotype was seen only a few times. The chain uses TRBV4-2 and TRBJ2-2; unclear D gene. CDR3 length: 14 residues. V lost 2 bases and J lost 0, with 4 bases in between. Germline-derived CDR1 and CDR2 are LGHNA and YNFKEQ. Written as DNA, the CDR3 is TGTGCCAGCAGCCAAACAACGAACACCGGGGAGCTGTTTTTT. Its translation is CASSQTTNTGELFF.

This clonotype was counted a few times. This sequence joins TRBV20-1 and TRBJ2-7; 10 positions agree with TRBD2. The trim removed 4 bases at V and 4 bases at J, leaving 4 bases unmatched. CDR1 is DFQATT, CDR2 SNEGSKA, per germline (reference sequence). This CDR3 region has 13 residues. Written as DNA, the CDR3 is TGCAGTGCTATTCATAGCGGGAGGTACGAGCAGTACTTC. Protein product: CSAIHSGRYEQYF.

This chain connects TRBV7-2 to TRBJ2-5, with 8 positions matching TRBD1. The assigned J gene may be wrong: the sequence end matches TRBJ2-7 better. Germline V gene sequence: CDR1 SGHTA, CDR2 FQGNSA. The CDR3 has 15 residues. The CDR3 sequence is CASSLRRTGQNEQYF. Here the CDR3 DNA reads TGTGCCAGCAGCTTAAGGCGGACAGGGCAGAACGAGCAGTACTTC.

Notes on this clonotype: Sequence at one end of the junction differs from germline and may be a read error. V usage is TRBV10-3 and J usage is TRBJ2-3, with TRBD2 matching 14 bases. Germline CDR1 and CDR2: ENHRY and SYGVKD. This CDR3 is built from 17 residues. For the CDR3, the DNA is TGTGTCATCAATAGTTCTCCGGGACTAGCGGGAGCAGATACGCAGTATTTT. Amino acids: CVINSSPGLAGADTQYF.

The rearrangement uses TRBV20-1 and TRBJ2-1; D is unresolved. CDR3 length: 15 residues. V was cut by 0 bases and J by 0 bases, with 9 bases left in between. Germline CDR1 reads DFQATT; CDR2 reads SNEGSKA (reference sequence). Written as DNA, the CDR3 is TGCAGTGCTAGAGATCGTTATGTCTCCTACAATGAGCAGTTCTTC. Protein sequence: CSARDRYVSYNEQFF.

The chain is built from TRBV9 and TRBJ1-2; the D is unclear. Germline assignment: CDR1 SGDLS and CDR2 YYNGEE. The CDR3 totals 12 residues. Trimming stripped 5 bases from V and 8 bases from J, with 13 bases between. The chain's CDR3 is CASRKRLGGYTF. CDR3 nucleotides: TGTGCCAGCAGGAAGCGTTTGGGAGGCTACACCTTC. Together with reference TRBV9 and TRBJ1-2, the CDR3 gives the full variable domain: DSGVTQTPKHLITATGQRVTLRCSPRSGDLSVYWYQQSLDQGLQFLIQYYNGEERAKGNILERFSAQQFPDLHSELNLSSLELGDSALYFCASRKRLGGYTFGSGTRLTVV.

This clonotype has more than one count but fewer than ten. J is TRBJ1-1 and V is TRBV20-1; D unclear. Germline lookup yields CDR1 DFQATT and CDR2 SNEGSKA (reference sequence). Trimming pared 5 bases from V and 2 bases from J, leaving 9 bases between. This CDR3 has 12 amino acids. CDR3 in DNA: TGCAGTGCTCACCAGGTAAACACTGAAGCTTTCTTT. Translated, it gives CSAHQVNTEAFF.

The chain combines TRBV7-8 with TRBJ1-5, with D possibly matching TRBD1 (6 bases). Germline V gene data show CDR1 as SGHVS and CDR2 as FQNEAQ. V was pared by 2 bases and J by 3 bases, with 14 bases between. This CDR3 region has 16 residues. The CDR3, as DNA: TGTGCCAGCAGCTTAAACACAGGGTCGCTCAATCAGCCCCAGCATTTT. It encodes CASSLNTGSLNQPQHF.

The chain joins TRBV5-1 to TRBJ2-7; possibly TRBD1 or TRBD2 for D (5 bases each). The CDR3 has 13 amino acids. Germline V CDR1 and CDR2: SGHRS, YFSETQ. Trimming stripped 6 bases from V and 5 bases from J, with 15 bases between. The CDR3 spells CASIGAGIHEQYF. Written as DNA, the CDR3 is TGCGCCAGCATCGGGGCAGGGATCCACGAGCAGTACTTC.

This clonotype was seen just once. The genes are TRBV29-1 and TRBJ2-1; D gene unclear. Trimming took 2 bases from V and 12 from J, leaving 14 bases between them. Germline V gene sequence: CDR1 SQVTM, CDR2 ANQGSEA. The CDR3 length is 12 residues. The DNA for the CDR3 is TGCAGCGTTGAACCCGAATTGAAGAGGCAGTTCTTC. Translated, it gives CSVEPELKRQFF.

This clonotype has just a few counts. This chain joins TRBV10-3 and TRBJ2-1; 10 bases fit TRBD2. The J segment lost 7 bases and the V segment lost 3 bases, leaving 3 bases of the junction unmatched. The germline V gene encodes CDR1 ENHRY and CDR2 SYGVKD. CDR3 length: 14 residues. CDR3 sequence (DNA): TGTGCCATCAGTGACGGGACTAGCGCTAATGAGCAGTTCTTC. It translates to CAISDGTSANEQFF.

This clonotype was recorded once. The chain has TRBV12-3 or TRBV12-4 and TRBJ2-7; tentative D call: TRBD1 (5 bases). This CDR3 is 15 amino acids long. The germline V and J ends were trimmed by 3 bases and 2 bases, with 14 bases remaining between them. The CDR3 nucleotides are TGTGCCAGCAGTTTCCCCCGACAGACACCCTACGAGCAGTACTTC. It is translated as CASSFPRQTPYEQYF.